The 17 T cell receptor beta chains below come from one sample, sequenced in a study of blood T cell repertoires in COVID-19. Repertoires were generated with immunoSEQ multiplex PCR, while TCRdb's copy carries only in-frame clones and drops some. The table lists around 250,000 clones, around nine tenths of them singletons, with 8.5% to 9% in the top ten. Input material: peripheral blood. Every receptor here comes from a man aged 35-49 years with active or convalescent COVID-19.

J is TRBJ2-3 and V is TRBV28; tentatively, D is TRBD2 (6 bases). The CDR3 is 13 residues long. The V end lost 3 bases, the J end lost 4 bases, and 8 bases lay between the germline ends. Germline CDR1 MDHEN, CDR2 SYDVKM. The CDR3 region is CASSLTRADTQYF. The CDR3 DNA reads TGTGCCAGCAGTTTGACTAGAGCAGATACGCAGTATTTT.

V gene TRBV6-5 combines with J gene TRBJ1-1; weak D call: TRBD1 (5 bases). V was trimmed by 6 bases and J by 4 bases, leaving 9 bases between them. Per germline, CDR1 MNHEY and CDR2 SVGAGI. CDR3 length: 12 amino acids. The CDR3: CASRGRFTEAFF. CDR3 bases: TGTGCCAGCAGGGGGCGGTTCACTGAAGCTTTCTTT.

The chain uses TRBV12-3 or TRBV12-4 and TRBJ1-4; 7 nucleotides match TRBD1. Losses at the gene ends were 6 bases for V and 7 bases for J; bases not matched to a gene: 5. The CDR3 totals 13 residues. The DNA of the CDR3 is TGTGCCAGCAGCCCCCAGGGGGTTGAAAAACTGTTTTTT. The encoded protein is CASSPQGVEKLFF.

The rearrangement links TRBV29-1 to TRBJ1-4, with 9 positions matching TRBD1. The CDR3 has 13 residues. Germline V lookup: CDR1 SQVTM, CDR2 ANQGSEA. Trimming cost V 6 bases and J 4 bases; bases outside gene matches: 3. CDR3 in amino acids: CSVTGGFNEKLFF. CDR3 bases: TGCAGCGTGACAGGGGGATTTAATGAAAAACTGTTTTTT.

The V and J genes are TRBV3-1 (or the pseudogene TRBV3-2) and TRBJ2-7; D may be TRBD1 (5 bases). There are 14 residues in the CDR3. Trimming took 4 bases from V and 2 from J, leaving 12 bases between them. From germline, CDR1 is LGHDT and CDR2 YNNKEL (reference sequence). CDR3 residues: CASSPLDTAYEQYF. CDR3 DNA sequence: TGTGCCAGCAGCCCGCTGGACACCGCCTACGAGCAGTACTTC.

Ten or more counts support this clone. CDR3 bases: TGTGCCAGCAGCCCCGAGGTGAGCTCCTACGAGCAGTACTTC. This sequence encodes CASSPEVSSYEQYF. The chain joins TRBV7-9 to TRBJ2-7; D gene uncertain. The CDR3 length is 14 residues. CDR1 SEHNR and CDR2 FQNEAQ come from the germline V gene (reference sequence). V lost 5 bases to trimming and J lost 0 bases, with 11 bases between them.

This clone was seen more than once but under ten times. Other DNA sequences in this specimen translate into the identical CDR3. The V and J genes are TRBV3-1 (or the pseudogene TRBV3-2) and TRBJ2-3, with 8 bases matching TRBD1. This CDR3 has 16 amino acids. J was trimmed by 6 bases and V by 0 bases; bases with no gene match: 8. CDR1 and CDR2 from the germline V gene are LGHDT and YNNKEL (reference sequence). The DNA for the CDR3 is TGTGCCAGCAGCCAAGAATCTGGGACAGGTGCCGATACGCAGTATTTT. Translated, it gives CASSQESGTGADTQYF.

CDR3: CASSQGATGSYEQYF. The CDR3 nucleotides are TGTGCCAGCAGCCAAGGGGCGACAGGGAGCTACGAGCAGTACTTC. The J gene is TRBJ2-7, the V gene TRBV3-1 (or the pseudogene TRBV3-2), with 7 bases aligning to TRBD1. This CDR3 has 15 residues. CDR1 is LGHDT, CDR2 YNNKEL, per germline (reference sequence). J lost 3 bases, V lost 1 base, and 6 bases had no gene match.

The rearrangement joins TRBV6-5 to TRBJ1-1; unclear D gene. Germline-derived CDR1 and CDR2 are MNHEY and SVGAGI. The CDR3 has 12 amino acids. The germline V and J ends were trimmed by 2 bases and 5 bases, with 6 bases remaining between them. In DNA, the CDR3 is TGTGCCAGCAGTTACGGAGTAACTGAAGCTTTCTTT. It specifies CASSYGVTEAFF.

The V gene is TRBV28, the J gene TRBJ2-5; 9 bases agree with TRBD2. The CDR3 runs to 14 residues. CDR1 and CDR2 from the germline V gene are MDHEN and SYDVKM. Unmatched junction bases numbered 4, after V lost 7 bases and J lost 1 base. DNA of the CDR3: TGTGCCAGCAAGCTAGCGGGGCGCCAAGAGACCCAGTACTTC. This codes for CASKLAGRQETQYF.

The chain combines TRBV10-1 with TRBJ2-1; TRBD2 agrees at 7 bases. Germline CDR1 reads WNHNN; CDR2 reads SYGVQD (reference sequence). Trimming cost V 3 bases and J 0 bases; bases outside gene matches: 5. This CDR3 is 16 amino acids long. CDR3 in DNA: TGCGCCAGCAGTGATTTTAGCGGGCGCTCCTACAATGAGCAGTTCTTC. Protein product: CASSDFSGRSYNEQFF.

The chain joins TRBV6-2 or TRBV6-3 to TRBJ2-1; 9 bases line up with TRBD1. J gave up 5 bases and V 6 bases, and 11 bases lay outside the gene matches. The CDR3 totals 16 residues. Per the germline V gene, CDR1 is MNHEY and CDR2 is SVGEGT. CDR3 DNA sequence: TGTGCCAGCAGCCGAAAGGGACAGGGTCTAAACAATGAGCAGTTCTTC. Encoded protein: CASSRKGQGLNNEQFF.

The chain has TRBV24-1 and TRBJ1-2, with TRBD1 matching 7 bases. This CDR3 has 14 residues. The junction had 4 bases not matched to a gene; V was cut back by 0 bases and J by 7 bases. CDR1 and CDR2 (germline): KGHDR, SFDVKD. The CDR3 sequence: CATSDLGQDSGYTF. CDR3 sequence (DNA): TGTGCCACCAGTGATTTGGGACAGGATAGTGGCTACACCTTC.

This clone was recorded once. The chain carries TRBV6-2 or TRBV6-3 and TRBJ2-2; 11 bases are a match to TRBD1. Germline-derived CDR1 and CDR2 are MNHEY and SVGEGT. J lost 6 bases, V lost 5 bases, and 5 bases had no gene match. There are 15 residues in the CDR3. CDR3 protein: CASSPRTGGAGELFF. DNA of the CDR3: TGTGCCAGCAGTCCACGGACAGGGGGCGCCGGGGAGCTGTTTTTT.

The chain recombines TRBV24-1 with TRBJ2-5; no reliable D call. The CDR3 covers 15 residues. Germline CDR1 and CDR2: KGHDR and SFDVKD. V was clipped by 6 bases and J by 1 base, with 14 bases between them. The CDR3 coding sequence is TGTGCCACCAGTTTGGGCCTGGATGTCCAAGAGACCCAGTACTTC. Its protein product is CATSLGLDVQETQYF.

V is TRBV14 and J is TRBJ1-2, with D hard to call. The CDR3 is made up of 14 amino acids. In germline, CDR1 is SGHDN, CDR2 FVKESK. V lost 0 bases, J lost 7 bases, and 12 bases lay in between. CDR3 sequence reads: CASSQDARVGGYTF. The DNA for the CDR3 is TGTGCCAGCAGCCAAGATGCGAGGGTGGGTGGCTACACCTTC. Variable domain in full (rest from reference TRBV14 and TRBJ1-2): EAGVTQFPSHSVIEKGQTVTLRCDPISGHDNLYWYRRVMGKEIKFLLHFVKESKQDESGMPNNRFLAERTGGTYSTLKVQPAELEDSGVYFCASSQDARVGGYTFGSGTRLTVV.

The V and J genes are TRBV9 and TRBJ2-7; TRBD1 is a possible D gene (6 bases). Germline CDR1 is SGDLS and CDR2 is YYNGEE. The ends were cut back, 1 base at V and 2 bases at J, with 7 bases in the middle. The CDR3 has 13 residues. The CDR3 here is CASSVSGAYEQYF. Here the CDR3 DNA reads TGTGCCAGCAGCGTATCAGGGGCCTACGAGCAGTACTTC.